This is a list of T cell receptor beta chains from one sample in a study of cytomegalovirus exposure and HLA in healthy donors. Some clones are missing from TCRdb's copy, which holds only in-frame ones; the method was immunoSEQ multiplex PCR. The sample holds about 170,000 clones, 65% to 80% seen once. Sequenced material: PBMCs. The receptors here all came from a female donor in good health and CMV-seronegative. The CDR3 runs from the conserved cysteine through the conserved F or W. Fields, in order: V gene, J gene, D gene, clone size, CDR3 protein, CDR3 DNA. D genes are given only for firm matches. For some rows the clone size is stated as once, few or many, or as a class when expanded; others skip it.

TRBV2,TRBJ2-1,TRBD2,-,CASRVGTSGSYEQFF,TGTGCCAGCAGGGTAGGGACTAGCGGGAGTTATGAGCAGTTCTTC
TRBV2,TRBJ2-1,-,once,CASSEAEGYNEQFF,TGTGCCAGCAGTGAAGCCGAGGGCTACAATGAGCAGTTCTTC
TRBV19,TRBJ1-4,TRBD1,-,CASSIDPHRQGPRYEKLFF,TGTGCCAGTAGTATAGATCCACACAGACAGGGCCCCCGATATGAAAAACTGTTTTTT
TRBV27,TRBJ2-3,TRBD2,-,CASSLGLATFTDTQYF,TGTGCCAGCAGTTTGGGACTAGCGACCTTCACAGATACGCAGTATTTT
TRBV9,TRBJ2-5,TRBD2,-,CASSVDPAGGQETQYF,TGTGCCAGCAGCGTAGATCCAGCGGGGGGCCAAGAGACCCAGTACTTC
TRBV5-6,TRBJ1-3,-,once,CASSLGAATGNTIYF,TGTGCCAGCAGCTTGGGGGCCGCGACTGGAAACACCATATATTTT
TRBV27,TRBJ2-5,TRBD1,few,CASSRQGPETQYF,TGTGCCAGCAGTCGACAGGGTCCCGAGACCCAGTACTTC
TRBV7-2,TRBJ2-2,TRBD2,-,CASSSSGRRNTGELFF,TGTGCCAGCAGCTCGAGCGGGAGGAGGAACACCGGGGAGCTGTTTTTT
TRBV5-5,TRBJ1-2,TRBD1,once,CASSLSGTGDGYTF,TGTGCCAGCAGCTTGTCCGGGACAGGGGATGGCTACACCTTC
TRBV5-1,TRBJ2-7,TRBD1,once,CASSWGTDSYEQYF,TGCGCCAGCAGCTGGGGGACAGATTCCTACGAGCAGTACTTC
TRBV27,TRBJ2-3,TRBD2,-,CASSSGLAGGYSTDTQYF,TGTGCCAGCAGTTCCGGACTAGCGGGAGGGTATAGCACAGATACGCAGTATTTT
TRBV29-1,TRBJ1-1,-,-,CSVMTGGNTEAFF,TGCAGCGTTATGACAGGCGGGAACACTGAAGCTTTCTTT
TRBV7-6,TRBJ2-7,-,-,CASSLRSPGPKRGEQYF,TGTGCCAGCAGCTTAAGGTCCCCCGGGCCCAAGAGGGGGGAGCAGTACTTC
TRBV30,TRBJ1-1,-,few,CAGVGAAEAFF,TGTGCCGGGGTAGGGGCGGCTGAAGCTTTCTTT
TRBV7-9,TRBJ2-7,TRBD1,-,CASSSGTGRSYEQYF,TGTGCCAGCAGCTCTGGGACAGGGCGCTCCTACGAGCAGTACTTC
TRBV5-4,TRBJ2-5,-,-,CASSSTSGSQETQYF,TGTGCCAGCAGCTCTACCTCCGGGAGCCAAGAGACCCAGTACTTC
TRBV2,TRBJ2-2,TRBD1,-,CASSPGTAAGELFF,TGTGCCAGCAGCCCTGGGACAGCCGCGGGGGAGCTGTTTTTT
TRBV6-1,TRBJ1-2,-,-,CASNEQYRAGYGYTF,TGTGCCAGCAACGAACAATACAGGGCGGGCTATGGCTACACCTTC
TRBV19,TRBJ2-7,TRBD2,-,CASSMRREVDEQYF,TGTGCCAGTAGTATGAGGCGGGAGGTCGACGAGCAGTACTTC
TRBV28,TRBJ2-3,-,-,CAARGGRGTDTQYF,TGTGCCGCAAGGGGGGGGCGCGGTACAGATACGCAGTATTTT
TRBV7-9,TRBJ2-7,TRBD1,-,CASLRTGEFDEQYF,TGTGCCAGCCTCAGAACAGGGGAGTTCGACGAGCAGTACTTC
TRBV19,TRBJ2-7,TRBD2,-,CASSLTSGGYEQYF,TGTGCCAGTAGTTTAACTAGCGGGGGCTACGAGCAGTACTTC
TRBV7-9,TRBJ2-7,TRBD1,-,CASSLGQGDYEQYF,TGTGCCAGCAGCTTAGGGCAGGGGGACTACGAGCAGTACTTC
TRBV14,TRBJ2-7,-,-,CASSQEGNRVSLREQYF,TGTGCCAGCAGCCAAGAGGGGAACAGGGTTTCATTGAGGGAGCAGTACTTC
TRBV9,TRBJ2-2,-,-,CASSVTLGQNTGELFF,TGTGCCAGCAGCGTAACCCTGGGACAAAACACCGGGGAGCTGTTTTTT
TRBV5-1,TRBJ1-2,TRBD1,-,CASSLEGADSYGYTF,TGCGCCAGCAGCTTGGAGGGGGCTGATAGCTATGGCTACACCTTC
TRBV30,TRBJ2-2,TRBD2,-,CAWSTGLAGTGELFF,TGTGCCTGGAGTACCGGACTAGCGGGGACCGGGGAGCTGTTTTTT
TRBV5-4,TRBJ2-5,TRBD1,-,CASSLTSGGETQYF,TGTGCCAGCAGCTTGACGTCAGGGGGAGAGACCCAGTACTTC
TRBV5-5,TRBJ2-1,TRBD1,-,CASSSGTGFEQFF,TGTGCCAGCAGCTCCGGGACAGGGTTTGAGCAGTTCTTC
TRBV4-1,TRBJ1-6,-,-,CASSLGSVNNSPLHF,TGCGCCAGCAGCCTCGGGTCAGTGAATAATTCACCCCTCCACTTT